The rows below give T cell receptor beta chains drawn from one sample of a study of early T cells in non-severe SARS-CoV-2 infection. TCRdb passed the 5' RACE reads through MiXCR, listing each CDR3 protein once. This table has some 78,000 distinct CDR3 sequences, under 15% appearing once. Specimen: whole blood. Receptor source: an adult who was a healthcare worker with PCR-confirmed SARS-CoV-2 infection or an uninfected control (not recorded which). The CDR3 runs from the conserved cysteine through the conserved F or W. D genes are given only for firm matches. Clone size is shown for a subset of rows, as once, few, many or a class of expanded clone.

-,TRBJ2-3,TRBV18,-,CPSSPSRGDTQYF,TGTCCCAGCTCACCAAGTCGTGGAGATACGCAGTATTTT
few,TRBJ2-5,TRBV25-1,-,CASRGRLQETQYF,TGTGCCAGCAGGGGGCGTCTCCAAGAGACCCAGTACTTC
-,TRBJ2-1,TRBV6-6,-,CASSYTYNEQFF,TGTGCCAGCAGTTACACCTACAATGAGCAGTTCTTC
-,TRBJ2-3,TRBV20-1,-,CSAARASTDTQYF,TGCAGTGCCGCACGGGCTAGCACAGATACGCAGTATTTT
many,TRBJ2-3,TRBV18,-,CASSPQAGKLGTDTQYF,TGTGCCAGCTCACCACAGGCGGGAAAACTAGGCACAGATACGCAGTATTTT
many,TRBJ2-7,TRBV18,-,CASSRETSEQYF,TGTGCCAGCTCTCGTGAGACCTCCGAGCAGTACTTC
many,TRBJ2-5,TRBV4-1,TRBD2,CASSQDWGTSQETQYF,TGCGCCAGCAGCCAAGATTGGGGGACTAGCCAAGAGACCCAGTACTTC
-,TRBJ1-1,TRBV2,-,CASSEIRMQAGEAFF,TGTGCCAGCAGTGAAATTAGGATGCAGGCAGGGGAAGCTTTCTTT
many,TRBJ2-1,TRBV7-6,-,CASSLRGSYNEQFF,TGTGCCAGCAGCTTAAGGGGTTCCTACAATGAGCAGTTCTTC
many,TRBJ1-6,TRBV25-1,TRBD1,CASSEYWGQNNSPLHF,TGTGCCAGCAGTGAATACTGGGGACAGAATAATTCACCCCTCCACTTT
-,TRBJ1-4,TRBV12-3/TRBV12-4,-,CASSFRGAYVNEKLFF,TGTGCCAGCAGTTTTAGAGGGGCATACGTTAATGAAAAACTGTTTTTT
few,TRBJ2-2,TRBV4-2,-,CASGQGANTGELFF,TGTGCCAGCGGGCAGGGAGCGAACACCGGGGAGCTGTTTTTT
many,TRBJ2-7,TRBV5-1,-,CASSLTGSGYEQYF,TGCGCCAGCAGCTTGACAGGGAGCGGCTACGAGCAGTACTTC
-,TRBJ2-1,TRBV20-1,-,CSARRLRRGNPNEQFF,TGCAGTGCTAGGAGACTAAGGAGGGGTAATCCTAATGAGCAGTTCTTC
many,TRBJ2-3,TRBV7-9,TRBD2,CASSSGLAGVADTQYF,TGTGCCAGCAGCTCGGGACTAGCGGGGGTAGCAGATACGCAGTATTTT
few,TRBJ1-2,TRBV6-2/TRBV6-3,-,CASRSGAGYTF,TGTGCCAGCCGATCAGGGGCCGGCTACACCTTC
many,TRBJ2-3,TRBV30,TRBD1,CAWDRGLKGTQYF,TGTGCCTGGGACAGGGGGCTGAAAGGTACGCAGTATTTT
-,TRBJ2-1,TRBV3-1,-,CASSQMRGRGYNEQFF,TGTGCCAGCAGCCAGATGAGGGGGAGAGGGTACAATGAGCAGTTCTTC
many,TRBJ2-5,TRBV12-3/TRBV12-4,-,CASSTDLGGGQETQYF,TGTGCCAGCAGCACCGACCTGGGGGGCGGCCAAGAGACCCAGTACTTC
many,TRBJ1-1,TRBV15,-,CATSFVVMNTEAFF,TGTGCCACCAGCTTTGTGGTCATGAACACTGAAGCTTTCTTT
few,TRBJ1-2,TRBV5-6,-,CASSWGRNGYTF,TGTGCCAGCAGCTGGGGACGAAATGGCTACACCTTC
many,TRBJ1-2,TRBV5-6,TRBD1,CASSTDRVGSYGYTF,TGTGCCAGCAGCACGGACAGGGTTGGGAGCTATGGCTACACCTTC
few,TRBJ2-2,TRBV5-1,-,CASSQRGSGELFF,TGCGCCAGCAGCCAAAGGGGGTCCGGGGAGCTGTTTTTT
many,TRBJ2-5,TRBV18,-,CASSPRPGETQYF,TGTGCCAGCTCACCACGGCCCGGAGAGACCCAGTACTTC
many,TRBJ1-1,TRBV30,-,CAWRGAYTEAFF,TGTGCCTGGAGGGGGGCCTACACTGAAGCTTTCTTT
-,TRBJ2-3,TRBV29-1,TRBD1,CSVEVGTGTQYF,TGCAGCGTTGAAGTCGGGACAGGCACGCAGTATTTT
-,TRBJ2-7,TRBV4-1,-,CASGPGPTYEQYF,TGCGCCAGCGGACCGGGGCCTACCTACGAGCAGTACTTC
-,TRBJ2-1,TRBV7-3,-,CASSLTDEQFF,TGTGCCAGCAGCTTAACCGATGAGCAGTTCTTC
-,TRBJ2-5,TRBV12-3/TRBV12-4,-,CASSFGPTGATQYF,TGTGCCAGCAGTTTCGGCCCCACGGGGGCGACCCAGTACTTC